The 29 T cell receptor beta chains below all came from one sample that was sequenced in a study of PD-1 blockade in mismatch repair-deficient tumors. Sequencing used immunoSEQ multiplex PCR; TCRdb keeps in-frame clones, though not all of them. This sample has under 9,500 clones, with approximately 88% found just once. As to time point: 10-day in vitro stimulation with candidate neoantigen peptide 7. No antigen has been identified for these receptors. The source material was cells cultured in vitro, sampled from a patient treated with pembrolizumab. These receptors came from an adult with mismatch repair-deficient cancer.

A few counts support this clone. J is TRBJ1-2 and V is TRBV6-5; weak D call: TRBD1 (6 bases). V lost 5 bases to trimming and J lost 6 bases, with 7 bases between them. Germline values: CDR1 MNHEY, CDR2 SVGAGI. This CDR3 is 11 amino acids long. The CDR3 is CASSGGHGYTF. The CDR3 bases are TGTGCCAGCAGTGGGGGGCATGGCTACACCTTC.

The chain links TRBV9 to TRBJ1-4; 10 positions match TRBD1. The CDR3 loop spans 16 amino acids. The J segment lost 8 bases and the V segment lost 4 bases, leaving 11 bases of the junction unmatched. Germline CDR1 and CDR2: SGDLS and YYNGEE. CDR3 bases: TGTGCCAGCAGCCAACGGGGGGACAGGGGTTACGAAAAACTGTTTTTT. It translates to CASSQRGDRGYEKLFF.

The chain links TRBV7-9 to TRBJ1-5, with 7 bases identical to TRBD1. The CDR3 covers 12 residues. Germline V lookup: CDR1 SEHNR, CDR2 FQNEAQ (reference sequence). The junction had 1 base not matched to a gene; V was cut back by 1 base and J by 10 bases. The CDR3 spells CASSLEGGPQHF. DNA of the CDR3: TGTGCCAGCAGCTTAGAAGGGGGCCCCCAGCATTTT.

This chain connects TRBV4-2 to TRBJ2-7; 7 bases agree with TRBD2. CDR1 and CDR2 from the germline V gene are LGHNA and YNFKEQ. The CDR3 is 14 residues long. V shed 3 bases and J 6 bases; nucleotides not matched to a gene: 8. The CDR3: CASSHRDYDREQYF. The CDR3 region has the DNA TGTGCCAGCAGCCACCGGGACTATGATCGCGAGCAGTACTTC.

This clone has more than one count but fewer than ten. The rearrangement uses TRBV5-1 and TRBJ1-6; D is unresolved. Trimming took off 5 bases at V and 1 base at J, with 13 bases between the two ends. CDR1 SGHRS and CDR2 YFSETQ come from the germline V gene. The length of the CDR3 is 16 residues. The CDR3, as DNA: TGCGCCAGCAGGACCTGGGGAGAGTCCTATAATTCACCCCTCCACTTT. The encoded protein is CASRTWGESYNSPLHF.

The rearrangement links TRBV27 to TRBJ2-1, with TRBD2 identical over 7 bases. Germline CDR1 is MNHEY and CDR2 is SMNVEV (reference sequence). The CDR3 loop spans 15 amino acids. Trimming took 5 bases from V and 6 from J; bases not matched to a gene: 10. The CDR3 nucleotides are TGTGCCAGCAGTCCCAGCGGGATAGGTGGCAATGAGCAGTTCTTC. Translated: CASSPSGIGGNEQFF.

V usage is TRBV18 and J usage is TRBJ2-1; 10 bases align to TRBD1. V lost 8 bases and J lost 4; bases outside the gene matches: 2. Germline V gives CDR1 KGHSH, CDR2 LQKENI. The CDR3 is made up of 13 amino acids. CDR3 protein: CASGTGEYNEQFF. In DNA form, the CDR3 reads TGTGCCAGCGGGACAGGGGAATACAATGAGCAGTTCTTC.

This sequence joins TRBV5-1 and TRBJ2-3, with D uncertain. Germline CDR1 and CDR2: SGHRS and YFSETQ. Deletions cut 1 base from V and 14 bases from J, with 23 bases between. The CDR3 runs 15 residues. The CDR3 protein is CASSLSEFVTDMWYF. The CDR3 region has the DNA TGCGCCAGCAGCTTGTCTGAGTTCGTAACCGATATGTGGTATTTT.

DNA of the CDR3: TGCGCCAGCAGCTGGGACAGGAATGAGCAGTTCTTC. Protein: CASSWDRNEQFF. This sequence joins TRBV5-1 and TRBJ2-1; TRBD1 matches at 8 bases. The CDR3 runs 12 residues. Germline values: CDR1 SGHRS, CDR2 YFSETQ. Unmatched junction bases numbered 0, after V lost 3 bases and J lost 7 bases.

This clone was seen a few times. The genes are TRBV27 and TRBJ2-2, with D unresolved. Trimming pared 7 bases from V and 0 bases from J, leaving 9 bases between. There are 14 residues in the CDR3. CDR1 is MNHEY and CDR2 is SMNVEV in the germline V gene (reference sequence). In DNA form, the CDR3 reads TGTGCCAGCAACACCCTCGCGAACACCGGGGAGCTGTTTTTT. Residues: CASNTLANTGELFF.

The CDR3 is CASSVDWPGEQFF. The DNA of the CDR3 is TGCGCCAGCAGCGTTGACTGGCCGGGCGAGCAGTTCTTC. The rearrangement uses TRBV5-1 and TRBJ2-1; no clear D gene. V lost 4 bases, J lost 10 bases, and 15 bases lay in between. Germline V gene data show CDR1 as SGHRS and CDR2 as YFSETQ. The CDR3 sequence is 13 residues long.

V usage is TRBV21-1 and J usage is TRBJ1-5. TRBV21-1 is shown as a pseudogene. This CDR3 has 12 amino acids. In DNA form, the CDR3 reads TGTGCCAGCAGCACGGTAAATCAGCCCCAGCATTTT. It translates to CASSTVNQPQHF.

The V gene is TRBV19, the J gene TRBJ1-5, with D uncertain. The CDR3 has 13 residues. V lost 1 base to trimming and J lost 7 bases, with 8 bases between them. Germline values: CDR1 LNHDA, CDR2 SQIVND (reference sequence). For the CDR3, the DNA is TGTGCCAGTAGTATAGGGTACACGCAGCCCCAGCATTTT. Its protein is CASSIGYTQPQHF. Based on the CDR3 plus reference TRBV19 and TRBJ1-5, the full variable domain is DGGITQSPKYLFRKEGQNVTLSCEQNLNHDAMYWYRQDPGQGLRLIYYSQIVNDFQKGDIAEGYSVSREKKESFPLTVTSAQKNPTAFYLCASSIGYTQPQHFGDGTRLSIL.

The chain joins TRBV19 to TRBJ2-2; tentative D call: TRBD2 (6 bases). The CDR3 is made up of 16 amino acids. Germline CDR1 LNHDA, CDR2 SQIVND (reference sequence). Trimming left V 3 bases short and J 1 base short, with 12 bases between. The DNA of the CDR3 is TGTGCCAGTAGTATGGGGGGACTGCGGAACACCGGGGAGCTGTTTTTT. Translated: CASSMGGLRNTGELFF.

The chain couples TRBV19 to TRBJ2-7; perhaps TRBD2 as D (5 bases). This CDR3 comprises 16 residues. Germline V gene lookup returns CDR1 LNHDA and CDR2 SQIVND (reference sequence). Between the trimmed V and J ends, which lost 5 bases and 1 base, there was a span of 18 bases. The CDR3 DNA reads as TGTGCCAGTAGTTTCTCGGACGGAGGCTATTCCTACGAGCAGTACTTC. It is translated as CASSFSDGGYSYEQYF.

This chain joins TRBV7-9 and TRBJ1-4; TRBD1 is a possible D gene (5 bases). The CDR3 is 13 residues long. Trimming pared 7 bases from V and 8 bases from J, leaving 14 bases between. Germline V gene lookup returns CDR1 SEHNR and CDR2 FQNEAQ (reference sequence). The CDR3 coding sequence is TGTGCCAGCACCATTAGGGACGGCGAAAAACTGTTTTTT. The encoded protein is CASTIRDGEKLFF.

The chain combines TRBV5-1 with TRBJ2-3; no clear D. In germline, CDR1 is SGHRS, CDR2 YFSETQ. The CDR3 loop spans 16 amino acids. V was trimmed by 5 bases and J by 2 bases, leaving 18 bases between them. The CDR3 DNA reads as TGCGCCAGCAGACCCGACCCAGGACCGAACACAGATACGCAGTATTTT. Translating it yields CASRPDPGPNTDTQYF.

The chain carries TRBV7-3 and TRBJ1-2; D is unclear. The CDR3 has 13 residues. Germline V gene sequence: CDR1 SGHTA, CDR2 FQGTGA. The ends were cut back, 2 bases at V and 8 bases at J, with 12 bases in the middle. The CDR3 sequence is CASSLGGGIGYTF. The CDR3 DNA follows: TGTGCCAGCAGCTTAGGCGGAGGGATAGGCTACACCTTC.

The chain is built from TRBV30 and TRBJ2-3; 9 bases align to TRBD2. CDR1 GTSNPN and CDR2 SVGIG come from the germline V gene (reference sequence). V gave up 6 bases and J gave up 8 bases; unmatched junction bases: 12. The CDR3 has 14 amino acids. CDR3: CACLPGLAGVTQYF. DNA for the CDR3: TGTGCCTGCCTACCGGGACTAGCCGGTGTTACGCAGTATTTT.

The gene calls are TRBV6-5 and TRBJ2-7; the D is unclear. Per germline, CDR1 MNHEY and CDR2 SVGAGI. The CDR3 has 14 residues. The germline V and J ends were trimmed by 2 bases and 2 bases, with 10 bases remaining between them. The CDR3 DNA reads TGTGCCAGCAGTTACCAGCAAAGGGCCTACGAGCAGTACTTC. Protein: CASSYQQRAYEQYF.

This clone was detected a few times. The chain has TRBV9 and TRBJ2-7; either TRBD1 or TRBD2 may fit D (5 bases each). V dropped 4 bases and J dropped 3 bases, with 11 bases sitting between them. CDR1 and CDR2 (germline): SGDLS, YYNGEE. The CDR3 extends over 13 amino acids. The CDR3 loop is CASSTGTNYEQYF. Here the CDR3 DNA reads TGTGCCAGCAGCACCGGGACGAACTACGAGCAGTACTTC.

The chain carries TRBV18 and TRBJ2-5; a weak D match, TRBD1 (5 bases). The germline CDR1 and CDR2 sequences are KGHSH and LQKENI. Trimming shortened V by 3 bases and J by 2 bases, and 13 bases separated the two germline ends. The CDR3 is made up of 15 amino acids. The CDR3 sequence: CASSPLSRGQETQYF. The CDR3 DNA is TGTGCCAGCTCACCGTTGTCAAGGGGACAAGAGACCCAGTACTTC.

The rearrangement uses TRBV27 and TRBJ2-5; D may be TRBD2 (6 bases). Trimming pared 2 bases from V and 4 bases from J, leaving 14 bases between. The CDR3 has 15 amino acids. CDR1 is MNHEY and CDR2 is SMNVEV in the germline V gene (reference sequence). CDR3 in amino acids: CASSLRGMEGETQYF. DNA of the CDR3: TGTGCCAGCAGTTTAAGAGGGATGGAGGGAGAGACCCAGTACTTC.

The chain has TRBV7-3 and TRBJ2-2; D gene unclear. The length of the CDR3 is 13 residues. From germline, CDR1 is SGHTA and CDR2 FQGTGA. V gave up 3 bases and J gave up 6 bases, with 8 bases separating them. CDR3 protein: CASSFGVSGELFF. The CDR3 region has the DNA TGTGCCAGCAGCTTTGGGGTATCCGGGGAGCTGTTTTTT.

The chain uses TRBV5-6 and TRBJ1-1; 8 bases match TRBD1. The CDR3 runs 17 residues. The V gene end was trimmed by 2 bases and the J gene end by 4 bases; junction bases not matched to a gene: 13. Germline lookup yields CDR1 SGHDT and CDR2 YYEEEE. The CDR3 sequence is CASSFGPQGAHTTEAFF. DNA for the CDR3: TGTGCCAGCAGCTTCGGTCCCCAGGGGGCGCATACCACTGAAGCTTTCTTT.

This chain connects TRBV4-1 to TRBJ1-5; D unresolved. Germline values: CDR1 MGHRA, CDR2 YSYEKL. CDR3 length: 16 residues. Trimming pared 4 bases from V and 0 bases from J, leaving 13 bases between. The CDR3 DNA reads as TGCGCCAGCAGCCGAGGGAGTGGGCTTAGCAATCAGCCCCAGCATTTT. Translation: CASSRGSGLSNQPQHF.

J is TRBJ1-3 and V is TRBV4-1; D gene ambiguous. The CDR3 runs 18 residues. Germline V CDR1 and CDR2: MGHRA, YSYEKL. V lost 3 bases and J 0 bases, leaving 18 bases between the germline ends. The DNA for the CDR3 is TGCGCCAGCAGCCACGCACCACTAACTGGAAGCTCTGGAAACACCATATATTTT. As protein: CASSHAPLTGSSGNTIYF.

The chain has TRBV5-6 and TRBJ2-1; D is uncertain. Germline CDR1 reads SGHDT; CDR2 reads YYEEEE. V lost 4 bases and J 3 bases, leaving 2 bases between the germline ends. This CDR3 region has 11 residues. Here the CDR3 reads CASSLYNEQFF. CDR3 nucleotides: TGTGCCAGCAGCCTCTACAATGAGCAGTTCTTC.

V is TRBV9 and J is TRBJ2-3; 7 nucleotides line up with TRBD2. The CDR3 totals 16 residues. V was clipped by 0 bases and J by 0 bases; unmatched bases: 4. CDR1 is SGDLS, CDR2 YYNGEE, per germline. The CDR3 loop is CASSVVGTISTDTQYF. The DNA of the CDR3 is TGTGCCAGCAGCGTAGTCGGGACTATTAGCACAGATACGCAGTATTTT.